This T cell receptor (beta chain) was identified during a study of identical twins. Each CDR3 protein is one row after TCRdb ran MiXCR on the 5' RACE reads. Of 1.5 million or so distinct CDR3 sequences listed, around 29% are singletons. J lost 2 bases, V lost 3 bases, and 6 bases had no gene match. Germline assignment: CDR1 MGHDK and CDR2 SYGVNS. The CDR3 length is 16 residues. Only healthy Caucasians were included as donors. As to this clonotype: Its antigen remains unknown.

General study findings and limits: Abundant beta clonotypes from cord blood bore fewer insertions; memory repertoires lacked this pattern. There was an excess of low generation probability in the out-of-frame alpha sequences that twins shared.

The sample comprised cord blood. The sequence was collected from a newborn girl in good health. The chain has TRBV25-1 and TRBJ2-5; 10 bases map to TRBD2. The CDR3 DNA is TGTGCCAGCAGTGATAGCGGGAGGAATTTGCAAGAGACCCAGTACTTC. Amino acid sequence: CASSDSGRNLQETQYF.